One and the same sample provided the 21 T cell receptor beta chains below, sequenced in a study of response to subunit inactivated influenza vaccine. TCRdb reprocessed the RT-PCR reads with MiXCR, giving one entry per CDR3 protein. The sample shows about 700,000 distinct CDR3 sequences, 14% of them seen only once. The sequenced sample was PBMCs from blood, obtained approximately 15 days before vaccination. The receptor source for this set is a man aged 45-65 years who received an inactivated influenza vaccine.

The chain carries TRBV9 and TRBJ2-6; TRBD1 might be the D (6 bases). This CDR3 has 15 residues. Trimming shortened V by 5 bases and J by 4 bases, and 13 bases separated the two germline ends. The V gene's germline CDR1 is SGDLS and CDR2 YYNGEE. In nucleotides, the CDR3 is TGTGCCAGCAGTACCAGGGGAGTCGGGGCCAACGTCCTGACTTTC. Protein sequence: CASSTRGVGANVLTF.

The J gene is TRBJ1-5, the V gene TRBV11-2; D is unresolved. Germline V gives CDR1 SGHAT, CDR2 FQNNGV. V shed 1 base and J shed 1 base, with 11 bases lying between them. The CDR3 extends over 16 amino acids. CDR3 in amino acids: CASSLGGRGSNQPQHF. The CDR3 DNA sequence: TGTGCCAGCAGCTTAGGAGGGAGAGGGAGCAATCAGCCCCAGCATTTT.

This chain links TRBV5-5 with TRBJ2-7; D not certain. The CDR3 contains 14 residues. The V end lost 1 base, the J end lost 4 bases, and 12 bases lay between the germline ends. Looked up from germline, CDR1 is SGHKS and CDR2 is YYEKEE (reference sequence). The CDR3 protein is CASSLIGQGYEQYF. CDR3 bases: TGTGCCAGCAGCTTGATCGGCCAAGGATACGAGCAGTACTTC.

The CDR3 DNA reads as TGTGCCAGCAGCCAAGATTTGGGGGTCGGGGAGCTGTTTTTT. It translates to CASSQDLGVGELFF. The rearrangement uses TRBV4-2 and TRBJ2-2; D may correspond to TRBD1 or TRBD2 (5 bases each). CDR3 length equals 14 residues. Per the germline V gene, CDR1 is LGHNA and CDR2 is YNFKEQ. V lost 0 bases, J lost 7 bases, and 9 bases lay in between.

This clonotype was seen many times. In DNA form, the CDR3 reads TGCAGCGTTGAAAGGCAGGTGAACACTGAAGCTTTCTTT. It is translated as CSVERQVNTEAFF. The genes are TRBV29-1 and TRBJ1-1, with D uncertain. V was pared by 2 bases and J by 0 bases, with 7 bases between. The germline gives CDR1 SQVTM, CDR2 ANQGSEA. The CDR3 covers 13 residues.

This clonotype was picked up a small number of times. This chain links TRBV20-1 with TRBJ2-5; 10 nucleotides align to TRBD1. CDR1 and CDR2 (germline): DFQATT, SNEGSKA (reference sequence). Trimming cost V 6 bases and J 10 bases; bases outside gene matches: 8. The length of the CDR3 is 12 residues. CDR3 region: CSANGQGEVQYF. CDR3 in DNA: TGCAGTGCGAACGGACAGGGGGAGGTCCAGTACTTC.

This clonotype has a handful of counts. The chain carries TRBV5-1 and TRBJ2-7, with TRBD1 as a possible D gene (6 bases). Germline V lookup: CDR1 SGHRS, CDR2 YFSETQ. V gave up 2 bases and J gave up 3 bases, with 12 bases separating them. There are 14 residues in the CDR3. CDR3 residues: CASSLNREYYEQYF. Written as DNA, the CDR3 is TGCGCCAGCAGCTTAAACAGGGAATACTACGAGCAGTACTTC. The full variable domain, with the rest looked up from reference TRBV5-1 and TRBJ2-7, is KAGVTQTPRYLIKTRGQQVTLSCSPISGHRSVSWYQQTPGQGLQFLFEYFSETQRNKGNFPGRFSGRQFSNSRSEMNVSTLELGDSALYLCASSLNREYYEQYFGPGTRLTVT.

V is TRBV3-1 and J is TRBJ1-6; a possible D gene is TRBD1 (5 bases). The CDR3 has 14 amino acids. CDR1 is LGHDT and CDR2 is YNNKEL in the germline V gene (reference sequence). Trimming took 1 base from V and 9 from J, leaving 10 bases between them. Written as DNA, the CDR3 is TGTGCCAGCAGCCAAGCGGGGGTTGGTTCACCCCTCCACTTT. Its translation: CASSQAGVGSPLHF.

This clonotype was observed a few times. The rearrangement links TRBV7-9 to TRBJ2-1; D is unresolved. CDR3 length: 12 amino acids. Trimming took off 5 bases at V and 8 bases at J, with 10 bases between the two ends. Germline V lookup: CDR1 SEHNR, CDR2 FQNEAQ (reference sequence). The CDR3: CASSLKWDEQFF. CDR3 sequence (DNA): TGTGCCAGCAGCCTAAAATGGGATGAGCAGTTCTTC.

This clonotype came up a few times. The genes are TRBV5-1 and TRBJ2-7; D unclear. Between the trimmed V and J ends, which lost 4 bases and 7 bases, there was a span of 9 bases. The CDR3 length is 11 residues. The germline V gene encodes CDR1 SGHRS and CDR2 YFSETQ. CDR3 amino acids: CASSIGWEQYF. As DNA, the CDR3 is TGCGCCAGCAGCATAGGCTGGGAGCAGTACTTC.

The CDR3 region has the DNA TGTGCCAGCAGCCAGGGGACTATAGATACGCAGTATTTT. Amino acid sequence: CASSQGTIDTQYF. The V call is TRBV4-2, the J call TRBJ2-3; 7 bases line up with TRBD2. This CDR3 has 13 amino acids. Germline CDR1 is LGHNA and CDR2 is YNFKEQ. Losses at the gene ends were 3 bases for V and 5 bases for J; bases not matched to a gene: 2.

This clonotype was picked up a small number of times. This chain links TRBV6-6 with TRBJ1-5, with 9 bases fitting TRBD1. V trimming: 7 bases; J trimming: 6 bases; junction bases outside the gene matches: 4. This CDR3 comprises 13 residues. Germline V gene data show CDR1 as MNHNY and CDR2 as SVGAGI (reference sequence). As DNA, the CDR3 is TGTGCCAGCAAGACAGGGGGAGGTCAGCCCCAGCATTTT. Its translation: CASKTGGGQPQHF.

V gene TRBV20-1 combines with J gene TRBJ1-1, with 12 nucleotides matching TRBD1. CDR1 DFQATT and CDR2 SNEGSKA come from the germline V gene (reference sequence). V trimming: 3 bases; J trimming: 7 bases; junction bases outside the gene matches: 6. The CDR3 is 14 amino acids. For the CDR3, the DNA is TGCAGTGCTAGGATGGGACAGGGGGCGGGTGAAGCTTTCTTT. It translates to CSARMGQGAGEAFF.

This clonotype appeared many times. The chain carries TRBV12-3 or TRBV12-4 and TRBJ2-5; TRBD1 might be the D (7 bases). V gave up 4 bases and J gave up 5 bases, with 14 bases separating them. This CDR3 region has 14 residues. This CDR3 reads CASSSQQGRETQYF. The CDR3 region has the DNA TGTGCCAGCAGTTCCCAACAGGGGAGGGAGACCCAGTACTTC.

This clonotype has just a few counts. The chain is built from TRBV12-3 or TRBV12-4 and TRBJ2-1; perhaps TRBD2 as D (6 bases). The V end was cut by 2 bases, the J end by 9 bases, with 23 bases between. This CDR3 contains 17 residues. The CDR3 DNA reads as TGTGCCAGCAGTTTACATTTTAGCGGTCCGAGGTATAGTGAGCAGTTCTTC. This encodes CASSLHFSGPRYSEQFF.

There are many counts of this clonotype. The CDR3 loop reads CASSLMQATHEQYF. The CDR3, as DNA: TGTGCCAGCAGCTTAATGCAGGCCACCCACGAGCAGTACTTC. The chain has TRBV11-2 and TRBJ2-7; D ambiguous. V dropped 2 bases and J dropped 5 bases, with 13 bases sitting between them. In germline, CDR1 is SGHAT, CDR2 FQNNGV. The length of the CDR3 is 14 residues.

The table lists this clonotype with a few counts. The chain has TRBV7-3 and TRBJ2-1; 9 nucleotides line up with TRBD1. Germline V lookup: CDR1 SGHTA, CDR2 FQGTGA. V gave up 4 bases and J gave up 2 bases; unmatched junction bases: 6. There are 16 residues in the CDR3. The CDR3 loop reads CASSYSGTGTYNEQFF. CDR3 nucleotide sequence: TGTGCCAGCAGCTATTCCGGGACAGGGACCTACAATGAGCAGTTCTTC.

This clonotype appeared a few times. The V and J genes are TRBV2 and TRBJ2-3, with TRBD2 matching over 10 bases. The CDR3 runs to 18 residues. CDR1 SNHLY and CDR2 FYNNEI come from the germline V gene. Germline trimming cut 11 bases from V and 2 bases from J; bases unmatched to any gene: 19. The CDR3 is CACCSPGLAEKSTDTQYF. CDR3 DNA sequence: TGTGCCTGCTGTTCTCCCGGACTAGCGGAAAAATCCACAGATACGCAGTATTTT.

This clonotype has just a few counts. The chain joins TRBV2 to TRBJ1-1; a possible D gene is TRBD1 (5 bases). The V end was cut by 4 bases, the J end by 1 base, with 13 bases between. Germline CDR1 reads SNHLY; CDR2 reads FYNNEI. This CDR3 is built from 15 residues. The CDR3 reads CASSAMGRGNTEAFF. The CDR3 nucleotides are TGTGCCAGCAGTGCCATGGGACGGGGGAACACTGAAGCTTTCTTT. Variable domain in full (rest from reference TRBV2 and TRBJ1-1): EPEVTQTPSHQVTQMGQEVILRCVPISNHLYFYWYRQILGQKVEFLVSFYNNEISEKSEIFDDQFSVERPDGSNFTLKIRSTKLEDSAMYFCASSAMGRGNTEAFFGQGTRLTVV.

This clonotype was picked up many times. The chain combines TRBV20-1 with TRBJ2-5, with 7 bases that match TRBD1. The ends lost 3 bases at V and 5 bases at J; junction bases unmatched: 15. The germline V gene has CDR1 DFQATT and CDR2 SNEGSKA (reference sequence). The CDR3 extends over 16 amino acids. The CDR3, as DNA: TGCAGTGCTAGTCCAGAGGGGGCGACAGTTAGGGAGACCCAGTACTTC. Translation: CSASPEGATVRETQYF.

The chain is built from TRBV4-3 and TRBJ2-7, with 8 bases identical to TRBD1. J gave up 7 bases and V 0 bases, and 8 bases lay outside the gene matches. Germline V gene lookup returns CDR1 LGHNA and CDR2 YSLEER. The CDR3 consists of 15 residues. In DNA, the CDR3 is TGCGCCAGCAGCCAAGATTCCAGGACAGGGAATGAGCAGTACTTC. Protein product: CASSQDSRTGNEQYF.